A single sample gave rise to the 21 T cell receptor beta chains below, sequenced in a study of blood T cell repertoires in COVID-19 (dated by TCRdb to 2019 to 2021). The library was produced with the immunoSEQ multiplex PCR assay. What TCRdb holds here is the immuneACCESS table cut down to in-frame rearrangements. Part of the clones is not present; checked against another copy, under half of the missing clones reflect an unresolved V gene, and the others are unexplained. The sample table shows more than 90,000 clones, and 86% are seen once. About 8% of the sample goes to the ten largest clones. The material sequenced was peripheral blood. The receptors were gathered from a man aged 70-80 years who had recovered from COVID-19.

This chain joins TRBV6-5 and TRBJ1-2, with D perhaps matching TRBD1 (6 bases). The CDR3 length is 16 residues. Trimming stripped 3 bases from V and 4 bases from J, with 18 bases between. Germline CDR1 MNHEY, CDR2 SVGAGI. DNA of the CDR3: TGTGCCAGCAGTTATTTCTCCGGACAGAAGTCCTATGGCTACACCTTC. Its translation is CASSYFSGQKSYGYTF.

This clone was seen more than once but under ten times. CDR3 sequence (DNA): TGCGCCACCCGTATGAACACTGAAGCTTTCTTT. It codes for CATRMNTEAFF. This sequence joins TRBV10-1 and TRBJ1-1; D unclear. Germline-derived CDR1 and CDR2 are WNHNN and SYGVQD (reference sequence). With 10 bases removed from V and 0 bases from J, the gap between germline ends came to 6 bases. The length of the CDR3 is 11 residues.

The chain has TRBV24-1 and TRBJ2-1; D is possibly TRBD1 (5 bases). Trimming pared 4 bases from V and 9 bases from J, leaving 12 bases between. Germline V gene data show CDR1 as KGHDR and CDR2 as SFDVKD. The CDR3 spans 13 residues. This chain's CDR3 is CATSDQLRGEQFF. CDR3 in DNA: TGTGCCACCAGTGACCAACTTAGGGGTGAGCAGTTCTTC.

In its sample, this clone was seen a few times. This chain links TRBV28 with TRBJ2-3; 12 bases match TRBD2. The CDR3 totals 16 residues. Germline-derived CDR1 and CDR2 are MDHEN and SYDVKM. Trimming cost V 2 bases and J 3 bases; bases outside gene matches: 3. CDR3: CASSLLAGGKTDTQYF. CDR3 bases: TGTGCCAGCAGTTTACTAGCGGGAGGGAAGACAGATACGCAGTATTTT. Drawing the rest from reference TRBV28 and TRBJ2-3, the complete variable domain is DVKVTQSSRYLVKRTGEKVFLECVQDMDHENMFWYRQDPGLGLRLIYFSYDVKMKEKGDIPEGYSVSREKKERFSLILESASTNQTSMYLCASSLLAGGKTDTQYFGPGTRLTVL.

V gene TRBV7-3 combines with J gene TRBJ1-1; D perhaps matches TRBD1 (5 bases). The V and J ends lost 5 bases and 3 bases respectively, with 16 bases between them. The CDR3 consists of 15 residues. Germline V gene lookup returns CDR1 SGHTA and CDR2 FQGTGA. CDR3 nucleotide sequence: TGTGCCAGCAGCGCCGTTGTGGGGGGGTACACTGAAGCTTTCTTT. As protein: CASSAVVGGYTEAFF.

This clone was found a few times. The rearrangement uses TRBV10-3 and TRBJ1-5; D is ambiguous. The CDR3 has 13 amino acids. The V end was cut by 0 bases, the J end by 4 bases, with 4 bases between. Per germline, CDR1 ENHRY and CDR2 SYGVKD. The DNA of the CDR3 is TGTGCCATCAGTGAGTCCGTGAATCAGCCCCAGCATTTT. Translated: CAISESVNQPQHF.

J is TRBJ2-5 and V is TRBV29-1; 10 bases match TRBD2. The CDR3 length is 15 residues. From germline, CDR1 is SQVTM and CDR2 ANQGSEA. V gave up 5 bases and J gave up 0 bases; unmatched junction bases: 6. The CDR3 DNA reads TGCAGCGTTTCTGGCAGCGGGAGGGACCAAGAGACCCAGTACTTC. Its translation is CSVSGSGRDQETQYF.

The gene calls are TRBV9 and TRBJ2-7, with 8 bases matching TRBD2. The germline gives CDR1 SGDLS, CDR2 YYNGEE. The V gene end was trimmed by 0 bases and the J gene end by 0 bases; junction bases not matched to a gene: 2. The CDR3 has 15 amino acids. CDR3 nucleotides: TGTGCCAGCAGCGTAGCGACTAGCGACTCCTACGAGCAGTACTTC. Amino acids: CASSVATSDSYEQYF. Combining the CDR3 with reference TRBV9 and TRBJ2-7 gives the whole variable domain DSGVTQTPKHLITATGQRVTLRCSPRSGDLSVYWYQQSLDQGLQFLIQYYNGEERAKGNILERFSAQQFPDLHSELNLSSLELGDSALYFCASSVATSDSYEQYFGPGTRLTVT.

The chain uses TRBV11-1 and TRBJ1-1; TRBD1 matches at 7 bases. The ends lost 5 bases at V and 4 bases at J; junction bases unmatched: 4. Germline values: CDR1 SGHAT, CDR2 FQDESV (reference sequence). This CDR3 region has 13 residues. The CDR3 is CASSISGGTEAFF. CDR3 DNA sequence: TGTGCCAGCAGCATCTCAGGGGGCACTGAAGCTTTCTTT.

The rearrangement joins TRBV18 to TRBJ1-6, with TRBD1 matching 10 bases. This CDR3 is built from 16 residues. Looked up from germline, CDR1 is KGHSH and CDR2 is LQKENI. Trimming at V came to 1 base and at J to 10 bases, leaving 7 bases not matched to a gene. In nucleotides, the CDR3 is TGTGCCAGCTCACCACAGGGACAGGGGATTGTGTCACCCCTCCACTTT. Its protein product is CASSPQGQGIVSPLHF.

The V call is TRBV4-3, the J call TRBJ1-3; D unresolved. Germline CDR1 reads LGHNA; CDR2 reads YSLEER. Trimming took off 0 bases at V and 4 bases at J, with 10 bases between the two ends. The CDR3 consists of 15 residues. CDR3 DNA sequence: TGCGCCAGCAGCCAAGATCCAGGTTTCGGAAACACCATATATTTT. It is translated as CASSQDPGFGNTIYF.

The CDR3 spells CASSPLGAGNSGANVLTF. The DNA of the CDR3 is TGCGCCAGCAGCCCCCTCGGGGCGGGGAACTCTGGGGCCAACGTCCTGACTTTC. The chain employs TRBV5-1 and TRBJ2-6; weak D call: TRBD2 (6 bases). V lost 4 bases to trimming and J lost 0 bases, with 17 bases between them. This CDR3 comprises 18 residues. Germline V gene sequence: CDR1 SGHRS, CDR2 YFSETQ.

The chain is built from TRBV11-2 and TRBJ1-4; the D gene is possibly TRBD1 (6 bases). V lost 5 bases, J lost 3 bases, and 13 bases lay in between. Germline values: CDR1 SGHAT, CDR2 FQNNGV. The CDR3 sequence is 15 residues long. DNA of the CDR3: TGTGCCAGCAGCACCACAGGGCTGGCTAATGAAAAACTGTTTTTT. It is translated as CASSTTGLANEKLFF.

This clone was recorded only once. This rearrangement joins TRBV7-2 to TRBJ1-3; D call uncertain. The CDR3 extends over 15 amino acids. Germline V lookup: CDR1 SGHTA, CDR2 FQGNSA. V shed 5 bases and J shed 1 base, with 12 bases lying between them. CDR3 amino acids: CASSLRGLSGNTIYF. CDR3 bases: TGTGCCAGCAGCCTCCGAGGATTATCTGGAAACACCATATATTTT.

This chain joins TRBV5-1 and TRBJ1-3; 7 bases are shared with TRBD1. The CDR3 is 15 amino acids. CDR1 is SGHRS and CDR2 is YFSETQ in the germline V gene. V trimming: 4 bases; J trimming: 1 base; junction bases outside the gene matches: 5. The CDR3 coding sequence is TGCGCCAGCAGCCTCACAGGGGTATCTGGAAACACCATATATTTT. Its protein is CASSLTGVSGNTIYF.

The rearrangement links TRBV7-2 to TRBJ1-1, with 8 nucleotides matching TRBD1. The CDR3 contains 15 residues. V was clipped by 1 base and J by 3 bases; unmatched bases: 4. Per the germline V gene, CDR1 is SGHTA and CDR2 is FQGNSA. In DNA, the CDR3 is TGTGCCAGCAGCTTAGTAGGACAGGGCGACACTGAAGCTTTCTTT. This gives the protein CASSLVGQGDTEAFF.

V and J are TRBV12-3 or TRBV12-4 and TRBJ2-7, with 7 positions matching TRBD2. V lost 6 bases, J lost 6 bases, and 8 bases stayed unmatched. The CDR3 is 13 residues long. CDR3: CASSRGVRVEQYF. The DNA of the CDR3 is TGTGCCAGCAGCCGGGGGGTCAGGGTCGAGCAGTACTTC.

The rearrangement uses TRBV6-1 and TRBJ1-1; unclear D gene. V was trimmed by 3 bases and J by 2 bases, leaving 7 bases between them. This CDR3 has 13 residues. Germline CDR1 reads MNHNS; CDR2 reads SASEGT. The CDR3 DNA reads as TGTGCCAGCAGTGAGACACCAAACACTGAAGCTTTCTTT. Translating gives CASSETPNTEAFF.

The chain is built from TRBV7-2 and TRBJ1-1; D uncertain. The CDR3 spans 13 residues. Per germline, CDR1 SGHTA and CDR2 FQGNSA. V gave up 5 bases and J gave up 5 bases, with 12 bases separating them. The CDR3 DNA follows: TGTGCCAGCAGCCGGGAGGTACGGACTGAAGCTTTCTTT. The encoded protein is CASSREVRTEAFF. The variable domain in full, completed from reference TRBV7-2 and TRBJ1-1, reads GAGVSQSPSNKVTEKGKDVELRCDPISGHTALYWYRQSLGQGLEFLIYFQGNSAPDKSGLPSDRFSAERTGGSVSTLTIQRTQQEDSAVYLCASSREVRTEAFFGQGTRLTVV.

The chain employs TRBV4-1 and TRBJ2-2; 8 positions agree with TRBD2. V lost 0 bases to trimming and J lost 1 base; unmatched junction nucleotides: 13. The CDR3 sequence is 20 residues long. Looked up from germline, CDR1 is MGHRA and CDR2 is YSYEKL. CDR3 protein: CASSQDRVAGFRKNTGELFF. DNA for the CDR3: TGCGCCAGCAGCCAAGATAGGGTAGCGGGATTCCGTAAGAACACCGGGGAGCTGTTTTTT.

The genes are TRBV27 and TRBJ2-2, with a possible D match to TRBD2 (5 bases). The V gene lost 5 bases and the J gene lost 7 bases, with 14 bases spanning the gap. The CDR3 contains 14 residues. Germline CDR1 MNHEY, CDR2 SMNVEV (reference sequence). Here the CDR3 DNA reads TGTGCCAGCAGTCTTCGCTCGGGAAACGGGGAGCTGTTTTTT. It yields the protein CASSLRSGNGELFF.